This T cell receptor beta chain was obtained from a study of CD8 T cells in Susac syndrome. Trimming took off 0 bases at V and 6 bases at J, with 16 bases between the two ends. The CDR3 sequence is 16 residues long. Germline assignment: CDR1 MNHEY and CDR2 SVGAGI. TEMRA cells were enriched by FACS, while CD8+ and CD4+ T cells were obtained through a negative isolation that was performed magnetically. Random hexamers were used to reverse transcribe an amount of about 0.45 to 1 ug RNA. TCRdb reanalysed the immunoSEQ multiplex PCR reads using MiXCR and keeps one entry per CDR3 protein. Of about 180,000 distinct CDR3 sequences listed, roughly 95% are singletons.

Sequenced sample: CD8+ T cells from PBMCs. This clonotype originated in a human donor with multiple sclerosis. The chain combines TRBV6-5 with TRBJ2-3; TRBD1 might be the D (6 bases). CDR3 protein: CASSYSVGAGLDTQYF. In DNA, the CDR3 is TGTGCCAGCAGTTACTCGGTGGGGGCTGGCTTGGATACGCAGTATTTT.